The next 6 T cell receptor beta chains were all read from a single sample in a study of blood T cells in healthy people across ages. Together with a sample-barcoded 5' primer, a J-beta primer mix was included in a second PCR lasting about 7 to 11 cycles. TCRdb re-called the 5' RACE reads with MiXCR, one entry per CDR3 protein. The sample has some 1.4 million distinct CDR3 sequences; about 43% are singletons. The sample consisted of blood. All receptors derive from a young woman in good health.

The V gene is TRBV20-1, the J gene TRBJ2-3, with 10 bases lining up with TRBD2. The CDR3 runs to 17 residues. Per germline, CDR1 DFQATT and CDR2 SNEGSKA (reference sequence). The V and J ends lost 1 base and 0 bases, in that order; junction bases with no gene match: 7. The CDR3: CSARVAGGLSSTDTQYF. The CDR3, as DNA: TGCAGTGCTAGAGTAGCGGGGGGCCTCTCTAGCACAGATACGCAGTATTTT.

The J gene is TRBJ2-7, the V gene TRBV20-1; D call uncertain. The germline CDR1 and CDR2 sequences are DFQATT and SNEGSKA (reference sequence). V was cut by 3 bases and J by 6 bases, with 9 bases left in between. There are 11 residues in the CDR3. CDR3 sequence reads: CSARTNGEQYF. The DNA for the CDR3 is TGCAGTGCTAGGACAAACGGCGAGCAGTACTTC.

This clonotype was recorded a few times. This may stem from a read error, because a much larger clone lies one nucleotide away. V usage is TRBV4-3 and J usage is TRBJ2-5; weak D call: TRBD1 (5 bases). Trimming cost V 0 bases and J 1 base, with 12 bases left between them. This CDR3 has 16 residues. Germline V gene lookup returns CDR1 LGHNA and CDR2 YSLEER. CDR3 region: CASSQDGASPQETQYF. The DNA of the CDR3 is TGCGCCAGCAGCCAAGATGGGGCAAGCCCCCAAGAGACCCAGTACTTC.

The genes are TRBV27 and TRBJ2-5, with D possibly being TRBD1 or TRBD2 (5 bases each). The CDR3 is 15 amino acids. Germline assignment: CDR1 MNHEY and CDR2 SMNVEV (reference sequence). Trimming pared 5 bases from V and 5 bases from J, leaving 18 bases between. For the CDR3, the DNA is TGTGCCAGCAGTGGGACCAGGAAATCCAGGGAGACCCAGTACTTC. Its translation: CASSGTRKSRETQYF.

This clonotype has a handful of counts. The V gene is TRBV12-3 or TRBV12-4, the J gene TRBJ2-1, with D possibly TRBD1 on 5 matching bases. Trimming took 2 bases from V and 4 from J, leaving 18 bases between them. The CDR3 is made up of 17 amino acids. CDR3 region: CASSLTGPLNSYNEQFF. The CDR3 DNA reads TGTGCCAGCAGTTTAACAGGACCCCTAAATTCTTACAATGAGCAGTTCTTC.

This clonotype was seen a few times. J is TRBJ2-7 and V is TRBV15, with D hard to call. The CDR3 runs 15 residues. V dropped 0 bases and J dropped 3 bases, with 12 bases sitting between them. CDR1 LNHNV and CDR2 YYDKDF come from the germline V gene (reference sequence). CDR3 residues: CATSRDKVRSYEQYF. The CDR3 nucleotides read TGTGCCACCAGCAGAGATAAGGTCAGAAGCTACGAGCAGTACTTC.